The present T cell receptor beta chain was sequenced within a study of T cell responses to AZD1222 COVID-19 vaccine. Germline V CDR1 and CDR2: SGHDT, YYEEEE. The length of the CDR3 is 13 residues. J gave up 5 bases and V 2 bases, and 3 bases lay outside the gene matches. In this sample, this clone turned up once. Its specificity is unknown. Generated by immunoSEQ multiplex PCR, the TCRdb table keeps only in-frame clones and is missing some. Here the sample spans just under 150,000 clones, over 75% being singletons. General study findings and limits: Seropositive status at baseline applied to only a handful of AZD1222 recipients. Donors were mostly white British, more females; clonal diversity possibly underestimated.

The sequences come from peripheral blood, collected 28 days after the second dose of the MenACWY control vaccine. This chain links TRBV5-6 with TRBJ1-1; 7 nucleotides line up with TRBD1. The receptor was derived from an adult who received the MenACWY meningococcal vaccine as a control. In DNA form, the CDR3 reads TGTGCCAGCAGCTTTTCGACAGGGACTGAAGCTTTCTTT. It encodes CASSFSTGTEAFF.